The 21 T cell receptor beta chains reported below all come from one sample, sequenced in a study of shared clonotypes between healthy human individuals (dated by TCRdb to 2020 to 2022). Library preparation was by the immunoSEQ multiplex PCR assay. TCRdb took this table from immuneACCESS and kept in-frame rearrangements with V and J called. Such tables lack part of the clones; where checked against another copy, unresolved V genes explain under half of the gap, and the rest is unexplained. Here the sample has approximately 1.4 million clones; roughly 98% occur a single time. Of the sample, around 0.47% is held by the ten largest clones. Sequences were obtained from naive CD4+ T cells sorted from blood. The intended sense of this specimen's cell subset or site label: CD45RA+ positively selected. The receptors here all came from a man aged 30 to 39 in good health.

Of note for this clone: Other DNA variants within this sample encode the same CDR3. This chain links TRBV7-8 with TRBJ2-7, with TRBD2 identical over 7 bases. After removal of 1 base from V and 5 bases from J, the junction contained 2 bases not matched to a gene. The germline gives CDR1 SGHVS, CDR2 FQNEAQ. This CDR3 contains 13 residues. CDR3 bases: TGTGCCAGCAGCTTAGGACTAGCAGACGAGCAGTACTTC. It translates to CASSLGLADEQYF.

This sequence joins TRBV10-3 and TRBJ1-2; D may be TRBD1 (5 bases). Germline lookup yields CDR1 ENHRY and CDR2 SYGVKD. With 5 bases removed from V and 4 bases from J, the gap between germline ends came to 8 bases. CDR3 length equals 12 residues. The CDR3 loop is CAISSDSYGYTF. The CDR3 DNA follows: TGTGCCATCAGTTCCGACAGCTATGGCTACACCTTC.

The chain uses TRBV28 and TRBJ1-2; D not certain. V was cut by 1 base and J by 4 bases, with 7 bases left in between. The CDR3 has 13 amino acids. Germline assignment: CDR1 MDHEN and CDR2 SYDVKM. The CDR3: CASSLSFLYGYTF. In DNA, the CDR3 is TGTGCCAGCAGTTTATCGTTCCTCTATGGCTACACCTTC.

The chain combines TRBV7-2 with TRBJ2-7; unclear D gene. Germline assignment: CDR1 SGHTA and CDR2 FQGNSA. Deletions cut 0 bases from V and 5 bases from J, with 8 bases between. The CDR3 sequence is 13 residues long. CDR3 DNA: TGTGCCAGCAGCTTAGCGCGACCAGACGAGCAGTACTTC. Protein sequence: CASSLARPDEQYF.

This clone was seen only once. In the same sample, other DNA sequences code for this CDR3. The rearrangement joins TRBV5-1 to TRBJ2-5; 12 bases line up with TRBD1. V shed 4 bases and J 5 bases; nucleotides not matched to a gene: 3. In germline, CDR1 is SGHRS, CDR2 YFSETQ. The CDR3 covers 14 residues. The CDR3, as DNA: TGCGCCAGCAGCCTGGGACAGGGGGCTGAGACCCAGTACTTC. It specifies CASSLGQGAETQYF.

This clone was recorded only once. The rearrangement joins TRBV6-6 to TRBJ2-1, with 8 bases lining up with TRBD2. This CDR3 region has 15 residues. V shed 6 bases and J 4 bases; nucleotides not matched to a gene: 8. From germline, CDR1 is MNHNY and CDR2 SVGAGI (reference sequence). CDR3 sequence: CASSIRLARYNEQFF. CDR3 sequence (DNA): TGTGCCAGCAGCATACGACTAGCGCGATACAATGAGCAGTTCTTC.

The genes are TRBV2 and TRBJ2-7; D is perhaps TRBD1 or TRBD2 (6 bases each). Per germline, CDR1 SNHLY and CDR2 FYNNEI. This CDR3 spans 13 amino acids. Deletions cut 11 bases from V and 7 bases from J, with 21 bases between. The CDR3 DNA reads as TGTGCCTCACAAGGGGGACTCTCTGGAGAGCAGTACTTC. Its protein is CASQGGLSGEQYF.

The CDR3 nucleotides are TGTGCCAGCCGATTATCTGGGGCCAACGTCCTGACTTTC. It specifies CASRLSGANVLTF. V usage is TRBV2 and J usage is TRBJ2-6; D ambiguous. The germline V gene encodes CDR1 SNHLY and CDR2 FYNNEI. The CDR3 extends over 13 amino acids. Trimming cost V 8 bases and J 1 base, with 6 bases left between them.

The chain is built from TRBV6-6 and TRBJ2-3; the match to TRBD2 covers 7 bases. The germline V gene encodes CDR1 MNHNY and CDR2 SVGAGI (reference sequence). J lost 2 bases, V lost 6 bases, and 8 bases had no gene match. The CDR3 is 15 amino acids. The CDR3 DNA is TGTGCCAGCAGAAAAGGGAGGGCCCACACAGATACGCAGTATTTT. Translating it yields CASRKGRAHTDTQYF.

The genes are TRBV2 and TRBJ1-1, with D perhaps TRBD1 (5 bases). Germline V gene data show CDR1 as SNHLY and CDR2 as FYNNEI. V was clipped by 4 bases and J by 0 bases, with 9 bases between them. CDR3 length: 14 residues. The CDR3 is CASSGEDMNTEAFF. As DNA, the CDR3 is TGTGCCAGCAGTGGTGAGGACATGAACACTGAAGCTTTCTTT.

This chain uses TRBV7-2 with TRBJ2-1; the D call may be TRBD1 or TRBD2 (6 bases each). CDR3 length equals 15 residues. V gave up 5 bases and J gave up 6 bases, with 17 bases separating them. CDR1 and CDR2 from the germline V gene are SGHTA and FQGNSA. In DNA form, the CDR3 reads TGTGCCAGCAGCCCGAGGGGGACTGGCTTCAATGAGCAGTTCTTC. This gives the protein CASSPRGTGFNEQFF. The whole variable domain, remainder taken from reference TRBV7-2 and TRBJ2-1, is GAGVSQSPSNKVTEKGKDVELRCDPISGHTALYWYRQSLGQGLEFLIYFQGNSAPDKSGLPSDRFSAERTGGSVSTLTIQRTQQEDSAVYLCASSPRGTGFNEQFFGPGTRLTVL.

The CDR3 reads CASSPGGEREFVDTQYF. The DNA for the CDR3 is TGTGCCAGCAGCCCGGGCGGGGAGCGGGAGTTCGTGGATACGCAGTATTTT. The genes are TRBV13 and TRBJ2-3, with TRBD2 matching over 8 bases. The CDR3 spans 17 residues. Trimming removed 5 bases from V and 6 bases from J; junction bases left unmatched: 16. Germline lookup yields CDR1 PRHDT and CDR2 FYEKMQ (reference sequence).

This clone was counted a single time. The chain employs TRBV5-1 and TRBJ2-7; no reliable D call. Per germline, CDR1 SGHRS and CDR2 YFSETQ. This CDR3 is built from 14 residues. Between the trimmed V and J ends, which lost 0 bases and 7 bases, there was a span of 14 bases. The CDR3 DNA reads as TGCGCCAGCAGCTTGGCTCAGCCTCCTGGGGAGCAGTACTTC. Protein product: CASSLAQPPGEQYF.

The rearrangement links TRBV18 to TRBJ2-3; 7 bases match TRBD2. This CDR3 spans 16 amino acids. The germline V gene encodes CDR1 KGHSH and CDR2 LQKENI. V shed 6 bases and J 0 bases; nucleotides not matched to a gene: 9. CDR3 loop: CASSRYLAASTDTQYF. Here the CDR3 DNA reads TGTGCCAGCTCTCGATATCTAGCGGCTAGCACAGATACGCAGTATTTT. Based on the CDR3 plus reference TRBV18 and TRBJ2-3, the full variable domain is NAGVMQNPRHLVRRRGQEARLRCSPMKGHSHVYWYRQLPEEGLKFMVYLQKENIIDESGMPKERFSAEFPKEGPSILRIQQVVRGDSAAYFCASSRYLAASTDTQYFGPGTRLTVL.

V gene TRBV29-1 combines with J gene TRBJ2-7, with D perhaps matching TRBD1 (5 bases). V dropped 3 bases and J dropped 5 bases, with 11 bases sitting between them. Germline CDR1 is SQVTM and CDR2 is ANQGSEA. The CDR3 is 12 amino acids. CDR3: CSVDLAGNEQYF. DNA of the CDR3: TGCAGCGTTGATTTGGCAGGGAACGAGCAGTACTTC.

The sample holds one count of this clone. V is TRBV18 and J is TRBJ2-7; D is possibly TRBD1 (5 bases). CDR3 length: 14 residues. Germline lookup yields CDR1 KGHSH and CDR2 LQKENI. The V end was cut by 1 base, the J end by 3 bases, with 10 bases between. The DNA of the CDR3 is TGTGCCAGCTCACCACTGGACACCCACTACGAGCAGTACTTC. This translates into CASSPLDTHYEQYF.

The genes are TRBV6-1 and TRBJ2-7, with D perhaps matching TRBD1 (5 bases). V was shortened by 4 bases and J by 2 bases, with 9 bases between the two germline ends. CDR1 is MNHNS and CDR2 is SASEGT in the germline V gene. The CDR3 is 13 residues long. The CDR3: CASSGPGTYEQYF. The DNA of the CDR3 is TGTGCCAGCAGTGGACCAGGGACCTACGAGCAGTACTTC.

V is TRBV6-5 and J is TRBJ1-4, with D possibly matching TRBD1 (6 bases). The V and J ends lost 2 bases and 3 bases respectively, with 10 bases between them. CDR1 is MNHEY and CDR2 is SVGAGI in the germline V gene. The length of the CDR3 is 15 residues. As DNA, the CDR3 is TGTGCCAGCAGTTACACAGGGTGGGCTAATGAAAAACTGTTTTTT. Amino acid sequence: CASSYTGWANEKLFF.

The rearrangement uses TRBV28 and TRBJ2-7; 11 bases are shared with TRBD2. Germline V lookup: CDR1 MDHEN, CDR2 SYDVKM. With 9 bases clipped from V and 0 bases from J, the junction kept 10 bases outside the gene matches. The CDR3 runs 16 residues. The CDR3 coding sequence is TGTGCCAGTCACGCGGGACTAGCGGAGAGCTCCTACGAGCAGTACTTC. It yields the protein CASHAGLAESSYEQYF.

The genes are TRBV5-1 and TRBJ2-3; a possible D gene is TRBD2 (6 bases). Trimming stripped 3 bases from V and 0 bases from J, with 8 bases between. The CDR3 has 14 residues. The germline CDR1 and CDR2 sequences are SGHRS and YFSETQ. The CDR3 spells CASSWSGSTDTQYF. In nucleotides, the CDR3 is TGCGCCAGCAGCTGGAGCGGGAGCACAGATACGCAGTATTTT.

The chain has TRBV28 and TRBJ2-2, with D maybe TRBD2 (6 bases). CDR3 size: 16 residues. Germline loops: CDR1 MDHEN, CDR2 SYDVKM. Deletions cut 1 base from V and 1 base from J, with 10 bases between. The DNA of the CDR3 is TGTGCCAGCAGTTTATTTGTAGCGGAGAACACCGGGGAGCTGTTTTTT. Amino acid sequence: CASSLFVAENTGELFF.